This TCR beta chain originates from a study of cytomegalovirus exposure and HLA in healthy donors. Data came from immunoSEQ multiplex PCR; TCRdb stores just in-frame clones and leaves some out. The sample has roughly 300,000 clones, 85% to 90% seen once. V lost 7 bases, J lost 7 bases, and 10 bases stayed unmatched. The germline gives CDR1 MNHEY, CDR2 SMNVEV (reference sequence). There are 14 residues in the CDR3. The sample comprised PBMCs. J is TRBJ2-5 and V is TRBV27; 9 bases match TRBD1. The TCR sequence derives from a woman under 30 in good health and CMV-seronegative. CDR3 in amino acids: CASTPGGTGSTQYF. The CDR3 nucleotides are TGTGCCAGCACCCCGGGCGGGACAGGGTCGACCCAGTACTTC.